This section outlines one TCR beta chain sequence together with its context. Its antigen is unidentified. CDR1 and CDR2 (germline): SEHNR, FQNEAQ (reference sequence). V lost 1 base and J 2 bases, leaving 3 bases between the germline ends. This CDR3 has 12 amino acids. Sequential positive selection took CD4 T cells first, then CD8 T cells. Cells stained for CD3, CD4, CD8, CD45RA, CD27 and viability were sorted into four CD45RA/CD27 subsets. The sample comes from a study of naive and memory T cell subsets. General study points: No ground truth validated the naive and memory repertoire findings. Possibly reflecting memory cells re-expressing CD45RA, a few larger clonotypes occurred in naive repertoires, especially CD8.

Two oligonucleotides, mixed equimolar, formed the beta constant-region primer covering TRBC1 and TRBC2. Ligated cDNA was amplified by four rounds of PCR with nested alpha and beta constant-region primers and SP2. The cDNA 3' end received a ligated single-stranded oligonucleotide carrying the SP2 primer and a 12-nucleotide UMI. TCRdb used MiXCR to reprocess the UMI-ligation and nested PCR reads, holding one entry per CDR3 protein. The table has 120,000 to 150,000 distinct CDR3 sequences, approximately 20% seen once. Sequencing was carried out using naive CD8+ T cells from blood. The TCR originated in a human donor in good health. V usage is TRBV7-9 and J usage is TRBJ2-7, with unresolved D. The CDR3 here is CASSLDTYEQYF. For the CDR3, the DNA is TGTGCCAGCAGCTTAGACACCTACGAGCAGTACTTC.